These 19 T cell receptor beta chains came from one sample sequenced in a study of blood T cell repertoires in COVID-19. Measured with immunoSEQ multiplex PCR; TCRdb has only the in-frame clones, and not every one. Of more than 95,000 clones detected, around 83% appear once; the ten largest clones hold over 10%. The source material was peripheral blood. These receptors originate from a woman aged 55-70 years in a cohort sampled during active or convalescent COVID-19.

This chain links TRBV24-1 with TRBJ2-3, with TRBD2 as a possible D gene (6 bases). Trimming pared 6 bases from V and 0 bases from J, leaving 12 bases between. The length of the CDR3 is 15 residues. The germline V gene has CDR1 KGHDR and CDR2 SFDVKD. The CDR3 nucleotides are TGTGCCACCAGTTCCAGCGGAGGGAGCACAGATACGCAGTATTTT. This translates into CATSSSGGSTDTQYF.

The chain has TRBV9 and TRBJ2-1, with D uncertain. This CDR3 has 15 amino acids. The germline gives CDR1 SGDLS, CDR2 YYNGEE. V was trimmed by 2 bases and J by 0 bases, leaving 9 bases between them. CDR3 amino acids: CASSVVAVSYNEQFF. The CDR3 DNA is TGTGCCAGCAGCGTGGTGGCGGTCTCCTACAATGAGCAGTTCTTC.

The chain links TRBV9 to TRBJ2-7; TRBD1 matches 9 bases. CDR1 SGDLS and CDR2 YYNGEE come from the germline V gene. V trimming: 1 base; J trimming: 5 bases; junction bases outside the gene matches: 7. The length of the CDR3 is 15 residues. The CDR3 here is CASSVRLGQGNEQYF. The CDR3 DNA follows: TGTGCCAGCAGCGTACGCCTGGGACAGGGAAACGAGCAGTACTTC.

The chain combines TRBV3-1 (or the pseudogene TRBV3-2) with TRBJ1-2, with D uncertain. Germline lookup yields CDR1 LGHDT and CDR2 YNNKEL (reference sequence). The CDR3 has 14 residues. Trimming left V 3 bases short and J 4 bases short, with 12 bases between. CDR3: CASSQAPSSYGYTF. In DNA form, the CDR3 reads TGTGCCAGCAGCCAGGCACCTAGTAGCTATGGCTACACCTTC.

The V and J genes are TRBV10-1 and TRBJ2-1; 12 positions match TRBD2. Germline V CDR1 and CDR2: WNHNN, SYGVQD (reference sequence). This CDR3 is 15 amino acids long. The V and J ends lost 2 bases and 7 bases, in that order; junction bases with no gene match: 3. The CDR3 DNA reads TGCGCCAGCAGTGAGGGACTAGCGGGACGTAATGAGCAGTTCTTC. It codes for CASSEGLAGRNEQFF.

The V gene is TRBV30, the J gene TRBJ2-5; TRBD2 aligns across 11 bases. The CDR3 extends over 16 amino acids. Germline V CDR1 and CDR2: GTSNPN, SVGIG (reference sequence). J gave up 5 bases and V 2 bases, and 10 bases lay outside the gene matches. The CDR3 DNA reads as TGTGCCTGGAGTACCCTCCTAGCGGGGGGCTTGGAGACCCAGTACTTC. This gives the protein CAWSTLLAGGLETQYF.

The chain employs TRBV5-4 and TRBJ2-5; 11 positions match TRBD2. Germline values: CDR1 SGHNT, CDR2 YYREEE (reference sequence). V gave up 4 bases and J gave up 5 bases; unmatched junction bases: 7. The CDR3 is 15 residues long. The CDR3 DNA is TGTGCCAGCAGCCGTAGCGGGGGGGCGGGGGAGACCCAGTACTTC. It is translated as CASSRSGGAGETQYF. The full variable domain, its missing parts supplied by reference TRBV5-4 and TRBJ2-5, is ETGVTQSPTHLIKTRGQQVTLRCSSQSGHNTVSWYQQALGQGPQFIFQYYREEENGRGNFPPRFSGLQFPNYSSELNVNALELDDSALYLCASSRSGGAGETQYFGPGTRLLVL.

The V and J genes are TRBV5-6 and TRBJ2-7, with a tentative D call TRBD2 (5 bases). Germline assignment: CDR1 SGHDT and CDR2 YYEEEE. The V end lost 1 base, the J end lost 4 bases, and 9 bases lay between the germline ends. The CDR3 spans 13 residues. The DNA for the CDR3 is TGTGCCAGCAGCTTGAACGGGGATTACGAGCAGTACTTC. Its translation: CASSLNGDYEQYF. Combining the CDR3 with reference TRBV5-6 and TRBJ2-7 gives the whole variable domain DAGVTQSPTHLIKTRGQQVTLRCSPKSGHDTVSWYQQALGQGPQFIFQYYEEEERQRGNFPDRFSGHQFPNYSSELNVNALLLGDSALYLCASSLNGDYEQYFGPGTRLTVT.

The rearrangement links TRBV10-1 to TRBJ2-2, with 11 bases aligning to TRBD2. CDR1 is WNHNN, CDR2 SYGVQD, per germline (reference sequence). V shed 4 bases and J 3 bases; nucleotides not matched to a gene: 4. The CDR3 spans 16 residues. The CDR3 spells CASSVAGGPYTGELFF. The CDR3 DNA reads TGCGCCAGCAGTGTAGCGGGAGGGCCTTACACCGGGGAGCTGTTTTTT.

As for this clone: A read error may account for a junction end that differs from germline. This rearrangement joins TRBV7-7 to TRBJ2-7; TRBD2 matches 8 bases. The CDR3 loop spans 13 amino acids. Per germline, CDR1 SSHAT and CDR2 FNYEAQ (reference sequence). In DNA, the CDR3 is TGTGCTAGCAGCCCCCGGGAGGGCGGCGAGCAGTACTTC. Translating gives CASSPREGGEQYF.

This clone is a singleton in its sample. The J gene is TRBJ2-1, the V gene TRBV19; D is perhaps TRBD2 (6 bases). V lost 7 bases to trimming and J lost 0 bases, with 16 bases between them. The CDR3 contains 16 residues. The germline V gene has CDR1 LNHDA and CDR2 SQIVND (reference sequence). DNA for the CDR3: TGTGCCAGTAAGGGGAGAGCCGGGAGCTCCTACAATGAGCAGTTCTTC. It specifies CASKGRAGSSYNEQFF.

The rearrangement links TRBV3-1 (or the pseudogene TRBV3-2) to TRBJ2-5; TRBD2 matches 7 bases. The CDR3 runs to 15 residues. V lost 5 bases, J lost 1 base, and 7 bases stayed unmatched. CDR1 is LGHDT and CDR2 is YNNKEL in the germline V gene (reference sequence). In DNA form, the CDR3 reads TGTGCCAGCAGCACCCAGCGGGGAGTCCAAGAGACCCAGTACTTC. Translated, it gives CASSTQRGVQETQYF.

The chain links TRBV2 to TRBJ1-2, with 8 bases identical to TRBD1. The CDR3 is made up of 17 amino acids. Germline V CDR1 and CDR2: SNHLY, FYNNEI. J gave up 0 bases and V 7 bases, and 13 bases lay outside the gene matches. CDR3 region: CASTRGTGRTSNYGYTF. CDR3 sequence (DNA): TGTGCCAGCACCCGCGGGACAGGTCGTACCTCTAACTATGGCTACACCTTC.

Only a few counts were recorded for this clone. The chain recombines TRBV6-5 with TRBJ2-7; the match to TRBD1 covers 8 bases. V shed 5 bases, J shed 3 bases, and the junction held 6 bases outside the gene matches. From germline, CDR1 is MNHEY and CDR2 SVGAGI. CDR3 size: 14 residues. CDR3 in amino acids: CASSLGQAGYEQYF. In DNA form, the CDR3 reads TGTGCCAGCAGTCTGGGACAGGCGGGCTACGAGCAGTACTTC.

This chain connects TRBV4-1 to TRBJ2-4, with TRBD2 identical over 9 bases. This CDR3 contains 16 residues. CDR1 is MGHRA and CDR2 is YSYEKL in the germline V gene. Losses at the gene ends were 4 bases for V and 0 bases for J; bases not matched to a gene: 4. The CDR3 sequence: CASSRSGGTAKNIQYF. DNA for the CDR3: TGCGCCAGCAGCCGGAGCGGGGGGACAGCCAAAAACATTCAGTACTTC.

The chain couples TRBV28 to TRBJ2-1, with TRBD2 as a possible D gene (6 bases). Germline lookup yields CDR1 MDHEN and CDR2 SYDVKM. Trimming removed 6 bases at V and 0 bases at J, with 15 bases between. CDR3 length: 16 amino acids. The CDR3 nucleotides are TGTGCCAGCAGATCCGAGGAGGGGAGCTCCTACAATGAGCAGTTCTTC. Its protein product is CASRSEEGSSYNEQFF.

The CDR3 DNA sequence: TGTGCCAGCAGCTTAGGAAATCCCCGACGGGGGAACACTGAAGCTTTCTTT. This translates into CASSLGNPRRGNTEAFF. The V call is TRBV7-9, the J call TRBJ1-1, with D hard to call. The CDR3 consists of 17 residues. V was trimmed by 1 base and J by 1 base, leaving 16 bases between them. Looked up from germline, CDR1 is SEHNR and CDR2 is FQNEAQ (reference sequence).

CDR3 sequence (DNA): TGTGCCAGCAGCTCCCTCCCCCAGGGGGCCAGCGAGCAGTACTTC. This gives the protein CASSSLPQGASEQYF. The chain is built from TRBV11-2 and TRBJ2-7; 8 nucleotides agree with TRBD1. The ends lost 4 bases at V and 6 bases at J; junction bases unmatched: 11. Germline V lookup: CDR1 SGHAT, CDR2 FQNNGV. CDR3 length: 15 amino acids. The whole variable domain, remainder taken from reference TRBV11-2 and TRBJ2-7, is EAGVAQSPRYKIIEKRQSVAFWCNPISGHATLYWYQQILGQGPKLLIQFQNNGVVDDSQLPKDRFSAERLKGVDSTLKIQPAKLEDSAVYLCASSSLPQGASEQYFGPGTRLTVT.

This chain joins TRBV2 and TRBJ2-1; D is possibly TRBD1 (5 bases). The CDR3 consists of 12 residues. Germline assignment: CDR1 SNHLY and CDR2 FYNNEI. Between the trimmed V and J ends, which lost 3 bases and 6 bases, there was a span of 6 bases. CDR3 region: CASSDRVNEQFF. CDR3 DNA: TGTGCCAGCAGTGACAGGGTCAATGAGCAGTTCTTC.